These 14 T cell receptor beta chains were all obtained from the same sample, sequenced in a study of T cells expressing NK-cell markers. TCRdb reprocessed the 5' RACE reads and stores each CDR3 protein as one record, lacking DNA. In all, the sample yields 550,000 to 600,000 distinct CDR3 sequences. Sequenced: blood T cells: a sorted CD56 or NKG2C T cell subset, CD4+ or CD8+ T cells, or bulk PBMC T cells (not recorded which). The receptors stem from a man between 18 and 35 years old in good health.

The chain is built from TRBV29-1 and TRBJ2-3. The V gene's germline CDR1 is SQVTM and CDR2 ANQGSEA. The CDR3 extends over 13 amino acids. CDR3 in amino acids: CSVAIGSTDTQYF.

The CDR3 loop reads CASKSRYYGYTF. This chain uses TRBV27 with TRBJ1-2. This CDR3 is built from 12 residues. Per germline, CDR1 MNHEY and CDR2 SMNVEV (reference sequence).

The chain employs TRBV7-8 and TRBJ1-1. From germline, CDR1 is SGHVS and CDR2 FQNEAQ. This CDR3 has 18 residues. The CDR3 protein is CASSRHTWLLAGYTEAFF.

V usage is TRBV6-2 or TRBV6-3 and J usage is TRBJ2-5; TCRdb's D call, TRBD1, is unchecked because there is no DNA. Germline CDR1 and CDR2: MNHEY and SVGEGT. CDR3 length: 14 amino acids. The CDR3 loop is CASTADRAKKTQYF.

The chain uses TRBV20-1 and TRBJ2-2; checking the TCRdb D call of TRBD2 is not possible without DNA. Germline values: CDR1 DFQATT, CDR2 SNEGSKA (reference sequence). This CDR3 is 15 amino acids long. CDR3: CSARDGLAGTGELFF.

The gene calls are TRBV7-2 and TRBJ2-5; TCRdb lists TRBD2, though no DNA is available to test this call. CDR3 size: 15 residues. The germline V gene encodes CDR1 SGHTA and CDR2 FQGNSA. CDR3: CASSSPDYSLETQYF.

This chain connects TRBV6-1 to TRBJ1-4; absent DNA, TCRdb's TRBD1 call cannot be checked. Germline CDR1 reads MNHNS; CDR2 reads SASEGT. The CDR3 consists of 15 residues. The CDR3 loop is CASSWGTARNEKLFF.

The chain couples TRBV20-1 to TRBJ1-4. Germline assignment: CDR1 DFQATT and CDR2 SNEGSKA (reference sequence). This CDR3 is built from 15 residues. CDR3 region: CSARALTATNEKLFF.

This chain links TRBV6-2 or TRBV6-3 with TRBJ2-1; absent DNA, TCRdb's TRBD1 call cannot be checked. The germline gives CDR1 MNHEY, CDR2 SVGEGT. CDR3 length: 16 residues. Here the CDR3 reads CASEKAGGGPYNEQFF.

The V gene is TRBV7-9, the J gene TRBJ2-3; no DNA is available, so the TRBD1 call from TCRdb remains unchecked. Germline V CDR1 and CDR2: SEHNR, FQNEAQ (reference sequence). The CDR3 loop spans 13 amino acids. CDR3 sequence: CASSPPRGDTQYF.

V usage is TRBV4-3 and J usage is TRBJ2-1; no DNA is available, so the TRBD1 call from TCRdb remains unchecked. The length of the CDR3 is 17 residues. Germline CDR1 is LGHNA and CDR2 is YSLEER. CDR3 sequence: CASSQDLSKGSYNEQFF.

This chain joins TRBV11-2 and TRBJ1-3. This CDR3 has 14 residues. Germline-derived CDR1 and CDR2 are SGHAT and FQNNGV. This CDR3 reads CASKVDRLGNTIYF.

This chain uses TRBV12-3 or TRBV12-4 with TRBJ2-5; TCRdb proposes TRBD2, but this gene call is untestable without DNA. The CDR3 consists of 17 residues. CDR3: CASSPGLGRVYQETQYF.

The J gene is TRBJ2-5, the V gene TRBV7-6; TCRdb's D gene call, TRBD2, goes unchecked for lack of DNA. Per the germline V gene, CDR1 is SGHVS and CDR2 is FNYEAQ. CDR3 length equals 16 residues. The CDR3 is CASSLRLAGDYETQYF. The entire variable domain, with the rest obtained from reference TRBV7-6 and TRBJ2-5, is as follows: GAGVSQSPRYKVTKRGQDVALRCDPISGHVSLYWYRQALGQGPEFLTYFNYEAQQDKSGLPNDRFSAERPEGSISTLTIQRTEQRDSAMYRCASSLRLAGDYETQYFGPGTRLLVL.